Sequencing of this T cell receptor (beta chain) was carried out in a study of cytomegalovirus exposure and HLA in healthy donors. Study-level findings and limits: Later work found that TCR association rates differed between HLA loci; DRB1 had the most and HLA-C the fewest. Later findings reportedly placed an Asian-associated ancestry cluster below the roughly 660-donor mean for N-insertions. Being productive about 90% or about 30% of the time was typical of most TCR beta V segments in an earlier analysis. Three CMV-associated chains were confirmed in vitro to be specific for CMV antigens.

The V and J ends lost 2 bases and 2 bases respectively, with 13 bases between them. CDR3 length: 15 residues. Germline assignment: CDR1 SGDLS and CDR2 YYNGEE. This clone has only a few counts. Its antigen is not known. Researchers ran the PCR with 60 Vbeta and 13 Jbeta primers. Method: immunoSEQ multiplex PCR; TCRdb's copy keeps in-frame clones and lacks some. Of tens of thousands of clones listed, around 64% were seen once; the top ten hold 3% to 3.5%. The receptor was isolated from a woman aged 45 to 65 in good health and CMV-seronegative. The sample consisted of PBMCs. The rearrangement joins TRBV9 to TRBJ2-5; TRBD1 is a possible D gene (5 bases). The CDR3 protein is CASSVSGYNQETQYF. The DNA for the CDR3 is TGTGCCAGCAGCGTTTCAGGGTATAATCAAGAGACCCAGTACTTC.